This T cell receptor (beta chain) was profiled in a study of blood T cell repertoires in COVID-19. At the level of the study: Some COVID-19 samples were acute and others convalescent; all came from the United States, Italy and Spain. From T cells, B-cell-depleted T cells, or PBMCs came the material, which was cDNA or gDNA.

While infection was still active, Seattle patients were enrolled and then followed longitudinally. Per the original data handling: Amplification of reference gene primers was used by the study to estimate nucleated cell counts. The repertoire was sequenced with immunoSEQ multiplex PCR; TCRdb's copy has only in-frame clones and lacks some. The V and J calls and clone size are taken from that table; D and trimming were inferred from the DNA. The table has 100,000 to 150,000 clones, roughly 92% seen once. This TCR was sampled from a man between 45 and 60 years old with COVID-19, enrolled during active disease. The sample was peripheral blood.

The CDR3 reads CASSPRQGAIADTQYF. As DNA, the CDR3 is TGTGCCAGCAGCCCGCGACAGGGGGCTATCGCAGATACGCAGTATTTT. The genes are TRBV16 and TRBJ2-3, with 10 bases identical to TRBD1. V trimming: 4 bases; J trimming: 4 bases; junction bases outside the gene matches: 8. This CDR3 is built from 16 residues. The germline V gene has CDR1 KGHSY and CDR2 FQNENV.